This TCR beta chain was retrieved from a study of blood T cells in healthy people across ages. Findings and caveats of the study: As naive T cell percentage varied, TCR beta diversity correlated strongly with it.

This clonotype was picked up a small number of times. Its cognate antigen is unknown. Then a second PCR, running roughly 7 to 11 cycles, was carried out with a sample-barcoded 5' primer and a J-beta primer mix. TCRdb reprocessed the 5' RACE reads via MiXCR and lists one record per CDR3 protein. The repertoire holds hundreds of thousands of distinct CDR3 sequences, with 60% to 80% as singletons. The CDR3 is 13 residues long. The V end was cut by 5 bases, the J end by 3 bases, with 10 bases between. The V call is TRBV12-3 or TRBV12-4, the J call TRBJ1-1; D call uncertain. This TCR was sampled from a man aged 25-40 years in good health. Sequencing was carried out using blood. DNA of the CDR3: TGTGCCAGCAGTCCCGAGATTTACACTGAAGCTTTCTTT. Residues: CASSPEIYTEAFF.